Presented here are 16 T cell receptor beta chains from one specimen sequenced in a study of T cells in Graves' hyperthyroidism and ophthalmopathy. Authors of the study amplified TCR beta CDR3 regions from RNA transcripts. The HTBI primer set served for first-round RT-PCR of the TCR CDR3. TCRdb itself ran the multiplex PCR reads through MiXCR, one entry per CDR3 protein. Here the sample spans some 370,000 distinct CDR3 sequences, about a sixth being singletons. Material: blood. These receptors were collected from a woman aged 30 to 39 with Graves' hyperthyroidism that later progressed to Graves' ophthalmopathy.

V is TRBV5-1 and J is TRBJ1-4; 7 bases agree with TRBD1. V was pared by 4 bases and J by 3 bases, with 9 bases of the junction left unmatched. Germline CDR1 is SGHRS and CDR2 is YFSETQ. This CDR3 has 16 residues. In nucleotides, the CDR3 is TGCGCCAGCAGCCGTAGCGGGACAGACTCTAATGAAAAACTGTTTTTT. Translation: CASSRSGTDSNEKLFF.

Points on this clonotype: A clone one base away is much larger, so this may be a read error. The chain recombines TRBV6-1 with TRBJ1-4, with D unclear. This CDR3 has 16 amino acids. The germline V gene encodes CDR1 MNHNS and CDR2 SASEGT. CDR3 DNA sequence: TGTACCAGCAGTGAATTGAGCGGATACACAAGAGAAAAACTGTTTTTT. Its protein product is CTSSELSGYTREKLFF.

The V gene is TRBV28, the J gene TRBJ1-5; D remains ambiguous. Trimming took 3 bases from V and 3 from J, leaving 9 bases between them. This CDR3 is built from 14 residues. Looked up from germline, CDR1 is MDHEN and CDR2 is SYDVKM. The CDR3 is CASSFKAINQPQHF. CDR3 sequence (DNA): TGTGCCAGCAGTTTCAAGGCGATCAATCAGCCCCAGCATTTT.

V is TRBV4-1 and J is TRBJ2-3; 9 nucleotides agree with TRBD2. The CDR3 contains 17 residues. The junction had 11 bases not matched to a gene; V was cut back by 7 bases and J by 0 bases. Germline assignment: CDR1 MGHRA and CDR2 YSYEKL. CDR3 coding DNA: TGCGCCAGCACTTCAGGAAAGCGGGGGGCTAGCACAGATACGCAGTATTTT. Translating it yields CASTSGKRGASTDTQYF.

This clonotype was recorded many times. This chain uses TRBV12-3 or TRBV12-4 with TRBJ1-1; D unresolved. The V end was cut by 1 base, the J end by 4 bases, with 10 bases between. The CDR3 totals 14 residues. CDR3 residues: CASSLGFYGTEAFF. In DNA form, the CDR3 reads TGTGCCAGCAGTTTAGGGTTTTACGGCACTGAAGCTTTCTTT.

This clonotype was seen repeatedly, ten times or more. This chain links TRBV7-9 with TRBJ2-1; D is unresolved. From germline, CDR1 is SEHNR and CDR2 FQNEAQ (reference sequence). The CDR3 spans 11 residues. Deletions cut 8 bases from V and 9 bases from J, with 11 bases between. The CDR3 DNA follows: TGTGCCAGCGGATTTGTGGGTGAGCAGTTCTTC. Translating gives CASGFVGEQFF.

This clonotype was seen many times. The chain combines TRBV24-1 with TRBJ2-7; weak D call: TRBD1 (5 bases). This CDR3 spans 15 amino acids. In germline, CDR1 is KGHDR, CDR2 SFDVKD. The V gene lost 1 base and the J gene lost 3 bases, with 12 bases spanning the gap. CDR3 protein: CATSDLGNRSYEQYF. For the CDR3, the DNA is TGTGCCACCAGTGATTTAGGGAACAGGAGCTACGAGCAGTACTTC.

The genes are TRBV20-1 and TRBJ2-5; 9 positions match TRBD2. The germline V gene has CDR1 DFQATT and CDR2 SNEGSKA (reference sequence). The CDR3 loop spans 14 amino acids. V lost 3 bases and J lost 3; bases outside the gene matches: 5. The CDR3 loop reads CSARVLAGKETQYF. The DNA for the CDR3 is TGCAGTGCTAGGGTCCTAGCGGGAAAAGAGACCCAGTACTTC.

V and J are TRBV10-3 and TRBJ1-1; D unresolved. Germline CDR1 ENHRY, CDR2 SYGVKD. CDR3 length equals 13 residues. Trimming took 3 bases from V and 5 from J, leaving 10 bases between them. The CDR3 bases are TGTGCCATCAGTGAAGAAGGAGGGACTGAAGCTTTCTTT. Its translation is CAISEEGGTEAFF.

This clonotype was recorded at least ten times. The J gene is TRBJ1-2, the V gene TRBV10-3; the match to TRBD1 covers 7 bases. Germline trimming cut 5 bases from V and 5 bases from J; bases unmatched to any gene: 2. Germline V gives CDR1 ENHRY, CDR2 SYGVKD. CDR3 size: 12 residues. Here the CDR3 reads CAISSGGYGYTF. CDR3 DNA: TGTGCCATCAGTTCAGGGGGATATGGCTACACCTTC.

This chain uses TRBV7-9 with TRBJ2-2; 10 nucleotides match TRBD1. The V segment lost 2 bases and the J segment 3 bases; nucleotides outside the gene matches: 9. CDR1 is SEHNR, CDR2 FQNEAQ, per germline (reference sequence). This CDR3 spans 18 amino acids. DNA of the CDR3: TGTGCCAGCAGCTTATTTCGTCGGGACAGGGGCCACACCGGGGAGCTGTTTTTT. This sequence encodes CASSLFRRDRGHTGELFF.

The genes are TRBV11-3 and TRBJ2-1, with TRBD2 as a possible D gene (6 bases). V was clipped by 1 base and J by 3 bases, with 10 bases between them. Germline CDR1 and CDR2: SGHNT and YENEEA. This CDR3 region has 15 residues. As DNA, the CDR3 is TGTGCCAGCAGCTTAGGGCGGGAACTCTACAATGAGCAGTTCTTC. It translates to CASSLGRELYNEQFF.

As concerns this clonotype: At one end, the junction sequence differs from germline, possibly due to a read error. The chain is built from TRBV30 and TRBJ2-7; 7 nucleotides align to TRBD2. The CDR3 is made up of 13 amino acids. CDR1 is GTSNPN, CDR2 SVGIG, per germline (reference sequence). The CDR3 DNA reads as TGTGTCTGGGGGGGGGGGGTTTACGACGAGCAGTACTTC. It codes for CVWGGGVYDEQYF.

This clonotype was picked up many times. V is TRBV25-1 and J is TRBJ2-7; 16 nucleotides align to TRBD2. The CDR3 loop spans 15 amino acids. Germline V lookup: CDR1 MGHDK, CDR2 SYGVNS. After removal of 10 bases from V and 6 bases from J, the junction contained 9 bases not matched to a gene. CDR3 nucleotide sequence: TGTGCCACGGTGGGACTAGCGGGAGGGCCCTGCGAGCAGTACTTC. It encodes CATVGLAGGPCEQYF.

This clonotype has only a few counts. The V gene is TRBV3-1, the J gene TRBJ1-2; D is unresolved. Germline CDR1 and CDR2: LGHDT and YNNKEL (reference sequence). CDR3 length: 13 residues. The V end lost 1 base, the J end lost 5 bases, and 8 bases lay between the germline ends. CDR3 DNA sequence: TGTGCCAGCAGCCAAGTCGGCCGATATGGCTACACCTTC. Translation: CASSQVGRYGYTF.

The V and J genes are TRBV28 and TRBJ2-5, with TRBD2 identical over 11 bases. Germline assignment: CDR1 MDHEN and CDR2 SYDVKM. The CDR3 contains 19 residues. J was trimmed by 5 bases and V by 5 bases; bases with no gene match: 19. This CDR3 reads CASSLPLGIAGGSQETQYF. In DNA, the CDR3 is TGTGCCAGCAGTCTCCCGCTCGGCATAGCGGGGGGGTCACAGGAGACCCAGTACTTC.